The T cell receptor (beta chain) under discussion was sequenced for a study of T cells in Graves' hyperthyroidism and ophthalmopathy. RNA transcripts served as the template for amplifying TCR beta CDR3 regions. Researchers ran a first-round RT-PCR on the TCR CDR3 using the HTBI primer set. TCRdb recomputed calls from the multiplex PCR reads with MiXCR, one row per CDR3 protein. The table lists some 560,000 distinct CDR3 sequences, about 14% of them singletons, with 14% in the top ten. The CDR3 totals 14 residues. Germline V gives CDR1 SEHNR, CDR2 FQNEAQ (reference sequence). Trimming pared 5 bases from V and 0 bases from J, leaving 10 bases between.

Sequencing input: blood. The receptor comes from a woman aged 40 to 50 with Graves' hyperthyroidism. The chain links TRBV7-9 to TRBJ1-1; the D is unclear. The CDR3 nucleotides read TGTGCCAGCAGCCCGGGGTCAGTGAACACTGAAGCTTTCTTT. Protein sequence: CASSPGSVNTEAFF.